These T cell receptor beta chains were read from a single sample in a study of tumor-infiltrating lymphocytes in primary liver carcinoma. TCRdb ran MiXCR on the multiplex PCR reads and lists one entry per CDR3 protein. Here the sample spans 300,000 to 400,000 distinct CDR3 sequences, about 65% being singletons. Material: peripheral blood. These receptors originate from a man aged 35 to 55 with primary liver carcinoma and hepatitis B virus infection. Both conserved end residues are part of each CDR3. Each record gives: clone size, V gene, J gene, D gene, CDR3 DNA, CDR3 protein. A D gene is named only where the DNA matches it firmly. Clone size is stated in some rows and not others, as once, few, many or a class when expanded.

-,TRBV5-4,TRBJ2-3,-,TGTGCCAGCAGCTTGGACCAGGGTAGAACAGTTACGCAGTATTTT,CASSLDQGRTVTQYF
-,TRBV4-1,TRBJ2-2,TRBD1,TGCGCCAACAACGACCTGGACAGGGGGTTAACCAGGGAGCCGTTTTTT,CANNDLDRGLTREPFF
medium-sized,TRBV11-2,TRBJ2-1,TRBD2,TGTGCCAGCAGCTACCAAGGTCGGGTAGCGGGAAAGTTCTACAATGAGCAGTTCTTC,CASSYQGRVAGKFYNEQFF
-,TRBV12-3/TRBV12-4,TRBJ2-2,TRBD1,TGTGCCAGCAGTTTTTGGGCAGGGGGCAGAGGGGCCGGGGAGCTGTTATTT,CASSFWAGGRGAGELLF
many,TRBV6-5,TRBJ2-3,-,TGTGCCAGCAGTAATTCCGGAGGCACAGATACGCAGTATTTT,CASSNSGGTDTQYF
many,TRBV10-3,TRBJ1-1,-,TGTGCCATCAGTGGAGTGCAGGGACAAACTGAAGCTTTCTTT,CAISGVQGQTEAFF
-,TRBV28,TRBJ2-7,-,TGTGCCAGCAGTCCCGGGTCTCTCTACGAGCAGTACTTC,CASSPGSLYEQYF
-,TRBV15,TRBJ2-1,-,TGTGCCACCAGCAGAGATTTGGGCGACTACAATGAGCAGTTATTC,CATSRDLGDYNEQLF
-,TRBV11-2,TRBJ2-1,-,TGTGCCAACAGCTTAGAGTTCGGGAGTAATGAGCAGTTCTTC,CANSLEFGSNEQFF
-,TRBV28,TRBJ2-5,-,TGTGCCAGCAGCCGGGCCCCGCGGACCCAGTACTTC,CASSRAPRTQYF
-,TRBV6-1,TRBJ2-1,TRBD2,TGTGCCAGCAGTGCTACTAGCGGACTCTACAATGAGCAGTTCTTC,CASSATSGLYNEQFF
-,TRBV30,TRBJ2-7,TRBD1,TGTGCCGGTACACACAGGGGATCCTACGAGCAGTACTTC,CAGTHRGSYEQYF
-,TRBV11-2,TRBJ2-7,-,TGTGCCAGCAGCTCAGATCTCGGGACACGGGTTTACGATCAGTACTTC,CASSSDLGTRVYDQYF
-,TRBV6-2/TRBV6-3,TRBJ1-1,TRBD1,TGTGCCAGCAGAACCCTACAGGGGTACACTGAAACTTTCTTT,CASRTLQGYTETFF
many,TRBV29-1,TRBJ1-2,TRBD1,TGCAGCGTTTACTCCGGGACAGGGGGATATGGCTACACCTTC,CSVYSGTGGYGYTF
few,TRBV4-1,TRBJ2-5,TRBD1,TGCGCCAGCAGCCCCGGGACAGGGCAGGGGACCCAGTACTTC,CASSPGTGQGTQYF
-,TRBV7-9,TRBJ1-3,-,TGTGCCAGCAGCTCCACCGACAGGTCCTCTGGAAACACCATATATTTT,CASSSTDRSSGNTIYF
-,TRBV19,TRBJ2-4,TRBD2,TGTGCCAGTAGTATAACTAGCGGGAGTTCGAACATTCAGTACTTC,CASSITSGSSNIQYF
-,TRBV28,TRBJ2-6,-,TGTGCCAGCAGTTTACCGGATGCCGGGGCCAACGTCCTGACTTTC,CASSLPDAGANVLTF
-,TRBV10-2,TRBJ1-2,-,TGCACCAGCCAACAGACCACTAACTATGGCTACACATTC,CTSQQTTNYGYTF
-,TRBV6-5,TRBJ2-4,-,TGTGCCAGCAGTTACTCGGACCAAAACATTCAGTACTTC,CASSYSDQNIQYF
once,TRBV11-2,TRBJ2-2,TRBD2,TGTGCCAGCAGCGTAACTAGCGGGAGTGCCACCGGGGAGCTGTTTTTT,CASSVTSGSATGELFF
-,TRBV11-2,TRBJ2-3,-,TGTGCCAACAGCCTCCTTAATTCGGATACGCAGTATTTT,CANSLLNSDTQYF
few,TRBV5-1,TRBJ1-1,-,TGCGCCAGCAGACGGGACACGAACACTGAAGCTTTCTTT,CASRRDTNTEAFF
-,TRBV6-5,TRBJ2-5,TRBD1,TGTGCCAGCAGTTACGGGACAGGGGGAGAGACCCAGTACTTC,CASSYGTGGETQYF
-,TRBV7-9,TRBJ2-1,TRBD2,TGTGCCAGCATCGAAGAAGGGGCCCTGGCTAGCGGGAAGAGCTCCTACAATGAGCAGTTCTTC,CASIEEGALASGKSSYNEQFF
many,TRBV5-5,TRBJ1-1,-,TGTGCCAGCAGCTTTTTGGTTGATTCTGGGACTGAAGCTTTCTTT,CASSFLVDSGTEAFF
-,TRBV4-1,TRBJ1-1,-,TGCGCCAGCAGCCAAAGTCAAGACTTGAACACTGAAGCTTTCTTT,CASSQSQDLNTEAFF
-,TRBV10-3,TRBJ1-6,-,TGTGCCATCAGTGACCGGGGGACGGATTCACCCTTCCACTTT,CAISDRGTDSPFHF
-,TRBV29-1,TRBJ1-2,-,TGCAGCGCCGGGACGGGAAACTATGGCTACACATTC,CSAGTGNYGYTF
many,TRBV11-2,TRBJ2-1,TRBD2,TGTGCCAGCAGCTTAGGGTCGGCGGGAGGGTACAATGAGCAGTTCTTC,CASSLGSAGGYNEQFF
many,TRBV12-3/TRBV12-4,TRBJ2-3,-,TGTGCCAGCAGATACCGACAGCTTCGGGCAGATACGCAGTATTTT,CASRYRQLRADTQYF
few,TRBV9,TRBJ2-1,TRBD1,TGTGCCAGCAGCCCGGGACAGGGGGCCTATGAGCAGTTCTTC,CASSPGQGAYEQFF
few,TRBV5-6,TRBJ1-2,-,TGTGCCAGCAGCTTGGGGCAGGGAAATGGCTACACCTTC,CASSLGQGNGYTF
-,TRBV7-9,TRBJ1-1,-,TGTGCCAGCAACTCAGGACGGAACACTGAAGCTTTCTTT,CASNSGRNTEAFF
-,TRBV4-2,TRBJ1-1,-,TGTGCTAGCAGGTACGGGGACCGGGTAACACAAGCTTTCTTT,CASRYGDRVTQAFF
-,TRBV5-4,TRBJ2-2,-,TGTGCCAGCAGGGGGATGGGGACCAGAGAGCTGTTTTTT,CASRGMGTRELFF
many,TRBV11-2,TRBJ2-1,-,TGTGCCAGCAGCTTATCTGTTCCGACAGTGAATGGGCTGCGGTATGATGAGCAGTTCTTC,CASSLSVPTVNGLRYDEQFF
-,TRBV18,TRBJ1-5,TRBD1,TGTGCCAGCTCACCACCGCGGACAGGGGGTCGGGGCGCCAATCAGCCCCAGCATTTT,CASSPPRTGGRGANQPQHF
-,TRBV14,TRBJ1-2,-,TGTGTCAGCAGCCAAGTTGGGGCTGGCTACACCTTC,CVSSQVGAGYTF
many,TRBV6-5,TRBJ2-2,-,TGTGCCAGCAGTGTCGGACAGGGCGGGGGGAACACCGGGGAGCTGTTTTTT,CASSVGQGGGNTGELFF
-,TRBV30,TRBJ1-1,-,TGTGCCTGGATGGGGCAGGCTTTCACTGAAGCTTTCTTT,CAWMGQAFTEAFF
many,TRBV4-2,TRBJ2-1,TRBD2,TGTGCCAGCAGCCAAGATATGCAAGGACTAGCGGGCTACAATGAGCAGTTCTTC,CASSQDMQGLAGYNEQFF
-,TRBV6-2/TRBV6-3,TRBJ1-1,-,TGTGTCAGCAGTTACTCCGCCTCTACCGAAGCTTTCTTT,CVSSYSASTEAFF
-,TRBV28,TRBJ2-7,-,TGTGCCAGCAGTTTCAAGGGTTTTAACGACGAGCAGTACTTC,CASSFKGFNDEQYF
many,TRBV5-4,TRBJ2-3,-,TGTGCCAGCAGCCCCGGGTCCGGCCATACGCAGTATTTT,CASSPGSGHTQYF
-,TRBV7-8,TRBJ1-5,-,TGTGCCAGCAGCTTAGCGGTTGGTGGCCTCAATCAGCCCCAGCATTTT,CASSLAVGGLNQPQHF
few,TRBV12-3/TRBV12-4,TRBJ1-2,TRBD1,TGTGCCAGCAGTTTAGCCGGGACAGGAAACTATGGCTACACCTTC,CASSLAGTGNYGYTF
-,TRBV6-2/TRBV6-3,TRBJ2-7,TRBD2,TGTGCCAGCAGTTTCGCAGGGGTAAGCGGGAGCTCCTGCGAACGGTACTTC,CASSFAGVSGSSCERYF